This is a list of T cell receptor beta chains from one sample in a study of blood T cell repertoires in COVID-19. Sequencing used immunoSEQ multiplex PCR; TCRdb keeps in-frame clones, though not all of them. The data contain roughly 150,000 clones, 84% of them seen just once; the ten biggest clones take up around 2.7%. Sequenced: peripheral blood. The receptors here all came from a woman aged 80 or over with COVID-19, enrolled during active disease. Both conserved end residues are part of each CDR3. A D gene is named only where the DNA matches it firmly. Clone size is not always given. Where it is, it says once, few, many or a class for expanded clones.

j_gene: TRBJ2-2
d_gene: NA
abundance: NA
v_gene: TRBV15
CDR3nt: TGTGCCACCAGCAGAACTTTTTTAGGGCTAGCGGGACAGGCGAACACCGGGGAGCTGTTTTTT
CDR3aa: CATSRTFLGLAGQANTGELFF

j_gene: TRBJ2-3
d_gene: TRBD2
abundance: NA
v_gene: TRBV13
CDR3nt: TGTGCCAGCAGCTTACGGGGACTAAAGACAGATACGCAGTATTTT
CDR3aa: CASSLRGLKTDTQYF

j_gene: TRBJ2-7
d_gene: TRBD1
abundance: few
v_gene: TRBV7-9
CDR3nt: TGTGCCAGCAGTTCCGGGACAGGGGGCTCCTACGAGCAGTACTTC
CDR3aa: CASSSGTGGSYEQYF

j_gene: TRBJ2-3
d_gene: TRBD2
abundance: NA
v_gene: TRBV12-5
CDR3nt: TGTGCTAGTAGACTAGCGGACACAGATACGCAGTATTTT
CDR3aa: CASRLADTDTQYF

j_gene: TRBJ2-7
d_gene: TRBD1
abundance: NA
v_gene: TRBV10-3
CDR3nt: TGTGCCATCAGTGCGACAGGGGGTTTCGGCTACGAGCAGTACTTC
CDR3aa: CAISATGGFGYEQYF

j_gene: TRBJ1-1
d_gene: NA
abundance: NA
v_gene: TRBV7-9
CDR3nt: TGTGCCAGCAGCTTCAGTGTAATCGCTGAAGCTTTCTTT
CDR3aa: CASSFSVIAEAFF

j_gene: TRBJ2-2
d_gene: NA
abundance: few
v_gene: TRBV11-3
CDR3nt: TGTGCCAGCAGCTTTTACGGGTACACCGGGGAGCTGTTTTTT
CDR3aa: CASSFYGYTGELFF

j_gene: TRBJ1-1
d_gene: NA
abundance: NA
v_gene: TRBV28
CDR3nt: TGTGCCAGCAGTTTCATCCGGCCTCGGAGGGAGGCAGAAAACACTGAAGCTTTCTTT
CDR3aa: CASSFIRPRREAENTEAFF

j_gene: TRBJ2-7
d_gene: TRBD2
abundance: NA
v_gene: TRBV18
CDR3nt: TGTGCCAGCCTTTACGCGGGGGGATACGAGCAGTACTTC
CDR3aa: CASLYAGGYEQYF

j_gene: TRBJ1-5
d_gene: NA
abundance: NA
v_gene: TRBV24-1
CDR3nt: TGTGCCACCAGTGGACAGTTTAGCAATCAGCCCCAGCATTTT
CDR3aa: CATSGQFSNQPQHF

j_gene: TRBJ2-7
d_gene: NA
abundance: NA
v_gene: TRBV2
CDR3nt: TGTGCCAGCAGTGAAGCCTTCAGGGGCAGCTACGAGCAGTACTTC
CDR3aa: CASSEAFRGSYEQYF

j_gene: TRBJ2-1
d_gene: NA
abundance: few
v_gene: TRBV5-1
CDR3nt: TGCGCCAGCAGCCACGAGACTATCTCACATTACAATGAGCAGTTCTTC
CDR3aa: CASSHETISHYNEQFF

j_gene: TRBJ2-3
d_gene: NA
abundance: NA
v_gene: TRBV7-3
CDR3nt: TGTGCCAGCAGCCCCCACAGGGGATGGAGCGGGCCTCCTGGCACAGATACGCAGTATTTT
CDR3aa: CASSPHRGWSGPPGTDTQYF

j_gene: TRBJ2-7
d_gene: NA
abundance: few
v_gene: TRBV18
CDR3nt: TGTGCCAGCTCCCCGTCTTCCTACGAGCAGTACTTC
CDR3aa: CASSPSSYEQYF

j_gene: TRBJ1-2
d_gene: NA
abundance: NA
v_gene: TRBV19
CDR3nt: TGTGCCAGTAGTATTTTATCAGGGAATGGCTACACCTTC
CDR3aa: CASSILSGNGYTF

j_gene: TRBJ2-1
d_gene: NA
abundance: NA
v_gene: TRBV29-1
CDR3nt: TGCAGCGTTGGTATCGGGGGATGGGGTGAGCAGTTCTTC
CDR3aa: CSVGIGGWGEQFF

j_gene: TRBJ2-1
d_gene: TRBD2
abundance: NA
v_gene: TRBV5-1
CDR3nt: TGCGCCAGCAGCCCACTAGCGGGAGGCCCCAATGAGCAGTTCTTC
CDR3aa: CASSPLAGGPNEQFF

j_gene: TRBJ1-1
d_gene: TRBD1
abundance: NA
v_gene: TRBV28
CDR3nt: TGTGCCAGCACCGGACAGGGAAAGAACACTGAAGCTTTCTTT
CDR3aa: CASTGQGKNTEAFF

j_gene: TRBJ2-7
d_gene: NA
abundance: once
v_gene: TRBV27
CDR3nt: TGTGCCAGTTCCTTTTCGGGTATACGGGACGAGCAGTACTTC
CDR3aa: CASSFSGIRDEQYF

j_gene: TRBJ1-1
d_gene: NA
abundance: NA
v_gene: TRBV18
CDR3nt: TGTGCCAGCTCACCCGTCCCTTCTACTTCGAACACTGAAGCTTTCTTT
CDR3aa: CASSPVPSTSNTEAFF

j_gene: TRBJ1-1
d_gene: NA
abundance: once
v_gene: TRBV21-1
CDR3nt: TGTGCCAGCAGCAAAAGTTTAGCGTTAAGGTTGGCCACTGAAGCTTTCTTT
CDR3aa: CASSKSLALRLATEAFF

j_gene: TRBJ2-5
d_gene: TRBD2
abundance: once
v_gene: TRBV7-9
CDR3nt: TGTGCCAGCAGCTTAACGCCGGGACTAGCACCCCAAGAGACCCAGTACTTC
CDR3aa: CASSLTPGLAPQETQYF

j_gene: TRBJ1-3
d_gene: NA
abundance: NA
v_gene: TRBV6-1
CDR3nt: TGTGCCAGCAGTGAAGCGGGGGGGGCGGTTTCTGGAAACACCATATATTTT
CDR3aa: CASSEAGGAVSGNTIYF

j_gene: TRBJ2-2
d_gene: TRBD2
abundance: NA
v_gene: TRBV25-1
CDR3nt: TGTGCCAGCAGCCCTAGCGGGACCAAATCCGGGGAGCTGTTTTTT
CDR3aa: CASSPSGTKSGELFF

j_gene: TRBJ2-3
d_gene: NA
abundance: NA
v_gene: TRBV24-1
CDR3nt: TGTGCCACCAGTGATTCAGGGTTGGATACGCAGTATTTT
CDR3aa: CATSDSGLDTQYF

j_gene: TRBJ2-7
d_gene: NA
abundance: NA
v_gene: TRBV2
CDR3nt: TGTGCCAGTAGGTCGGACAGCTACGAGCAGTACTTC
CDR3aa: CASRSDSYEQYF

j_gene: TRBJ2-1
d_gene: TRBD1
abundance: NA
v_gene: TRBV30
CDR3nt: TGTGCCTGGAGTCGACAGGGTGCCCTCAATGAGCAGTTCTTC
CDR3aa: CAWSRQGALNEQFF

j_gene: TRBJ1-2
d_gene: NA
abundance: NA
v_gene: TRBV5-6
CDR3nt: TGTGCCAGCAGCTTGGACAGGGAGGGTGGCTACACCTTC
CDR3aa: CASSLDREGGYTF

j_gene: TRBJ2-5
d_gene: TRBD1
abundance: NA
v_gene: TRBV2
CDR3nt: TGTGCCAGCCGCCGCGACAGGGGGCGCCCGGAGACCCAGTACTTC
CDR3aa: CASRRDRGRPETQYF

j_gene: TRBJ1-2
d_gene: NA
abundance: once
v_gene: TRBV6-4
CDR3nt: TGTGCCAGCAGTGACCGGGGGTATGGCTACACCTTC
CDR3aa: CASSDRGYGYTF

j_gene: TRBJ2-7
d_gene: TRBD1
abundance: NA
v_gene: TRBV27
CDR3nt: TGTGCCAGCAGTTGGGGACAGGGGCCGTTGGGCCCCTACGAGCAGTACTTC
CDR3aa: CASSWGQGPLGPYEQYF

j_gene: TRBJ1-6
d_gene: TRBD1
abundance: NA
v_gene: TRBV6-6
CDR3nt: TGTGCCAGCAGTCTGGGACAGGGAGGTGATTCACCCCTCCACTTT
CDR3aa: CASSLGQGGDSPLHF

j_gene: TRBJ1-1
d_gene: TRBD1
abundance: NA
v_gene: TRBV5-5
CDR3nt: TGTGCCAGCAGCTTCACAGGGGGCGGGACTGAAGCTTTCTTT
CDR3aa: CASSFTGGGTEAFF

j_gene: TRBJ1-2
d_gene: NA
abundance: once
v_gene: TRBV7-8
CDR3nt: TGTGCCAGCAGCTTAGTCGCAGCTAACTATGGCTACACCTTC
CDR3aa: CASSLVAANYGYTF

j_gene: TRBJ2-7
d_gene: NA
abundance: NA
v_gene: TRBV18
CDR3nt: TGTGCCACCGCTGACAGTTACTACGAGCAGTACTTC
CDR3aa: CATADSYYEQYF

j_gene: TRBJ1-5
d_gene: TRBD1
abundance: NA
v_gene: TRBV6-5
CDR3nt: TGTGCCAGCAGTTGGACAGGGCAGCAGCCCCAGCATTTT
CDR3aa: CASSWTGQQPQHF

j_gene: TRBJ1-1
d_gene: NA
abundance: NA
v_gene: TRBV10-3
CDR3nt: TGTGCCATCAGTGAAGCGGGGGGTGGGTTGGACACTGAAGCTTTCTTT
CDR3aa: CAISEAGGGLDTEAFF

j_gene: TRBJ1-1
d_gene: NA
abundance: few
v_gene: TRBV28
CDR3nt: TGTGCCAGCAGTAAAGACAGCAAAGCTTTCTTT
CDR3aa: CASSKDSKAFF

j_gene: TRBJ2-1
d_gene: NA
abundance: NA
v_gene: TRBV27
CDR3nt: TGTGCCACCAGAAAACGGCCAGGGAGCGGGAATGAGCAGTTCTTC
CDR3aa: CATRKRPGSGNEQFF

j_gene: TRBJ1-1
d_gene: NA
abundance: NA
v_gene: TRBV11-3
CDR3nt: TGTGCCAGCAGCTTAGGTCAGGGTTCCGAAGCTTTCTTT
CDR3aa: CASSLGQGSEAFF

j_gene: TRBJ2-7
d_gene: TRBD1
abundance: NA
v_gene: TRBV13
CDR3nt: TGTGCCAGCAGTCCTCAAGGGACAGTTAACTACGAGCAGTACTTC
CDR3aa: CASSPQGTVNYEQYF

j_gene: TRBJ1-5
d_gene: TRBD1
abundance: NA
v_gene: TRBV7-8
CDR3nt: TGTGCCAGCAGCTTAAGGACAGGGCTCGGAGGTGACCAGCCCCAGCATTTT
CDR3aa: CASSLRTGLGGDQPQHF

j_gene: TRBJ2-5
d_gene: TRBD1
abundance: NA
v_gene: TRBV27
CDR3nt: TGTGCCAGCAGTTTCAACGCACAGACAGGGGAGGAGACCCAGTACTTC
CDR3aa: CASSFNAQTGEETQYF

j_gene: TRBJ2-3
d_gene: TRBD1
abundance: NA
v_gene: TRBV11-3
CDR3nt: TGTGCCAGCAGCTTAGGGACAGGGAGAACAGATACGCAGTATTTT
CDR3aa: CASSLGTGRTDTQYF

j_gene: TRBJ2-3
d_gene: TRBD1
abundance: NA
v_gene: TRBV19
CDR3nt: TGTGCCAGTACAAGGACCCGCAGGGGGCGCGACACAGATACGCAGTATTTT
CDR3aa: CASTRTRRGRDTDTQYF

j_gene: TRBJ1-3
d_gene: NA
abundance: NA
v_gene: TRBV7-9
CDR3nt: TGTGCCAGCAGCCCCAGGGCCAATATTTCCGCTGGAAACACCATATATTTT
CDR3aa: CASSPRANISAGNTIYF

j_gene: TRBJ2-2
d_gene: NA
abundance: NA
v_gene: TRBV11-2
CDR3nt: TGTGCCAGCAACCCTCCCCCCCGGAGGACCGGGGAGCTGTTTTTT
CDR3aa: CASNPPPRRTGELFF

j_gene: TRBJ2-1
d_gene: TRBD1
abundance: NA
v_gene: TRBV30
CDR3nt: TGTGCCTGGAGTGGGACAGGAGAATCCTACAATGAGCAGTTCTTC
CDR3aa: CAWSGTGESYNEQFF

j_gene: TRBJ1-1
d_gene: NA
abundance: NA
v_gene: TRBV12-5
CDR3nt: TGTGCTAGTGGCCGGGAAGCCAGCACTGAAGCTTTCTTT
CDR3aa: CASGREASTEAFF

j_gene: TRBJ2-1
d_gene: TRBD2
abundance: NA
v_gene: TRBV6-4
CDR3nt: TGTGCCAGCAGTGAATCCGGGACTAGCCTTGTAAGGGAGCAGTTCTTC
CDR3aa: CASSESGTSLVREQFF

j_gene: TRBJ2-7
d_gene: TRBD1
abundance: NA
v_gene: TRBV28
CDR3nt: TGTGCCAGCAGCCCTGGGACAGGGAGCTCCTACGAGCAGTACTTC
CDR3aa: CASSPGTGSSYEQYF

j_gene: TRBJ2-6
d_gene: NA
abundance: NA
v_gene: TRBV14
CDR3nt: TGTGCCAGCAGATCCCGCTCTGGGGCCAACGTCCTGACTTTC
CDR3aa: CASRSRSGANVLTF

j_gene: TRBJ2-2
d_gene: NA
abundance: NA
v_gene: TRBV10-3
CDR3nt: TGTGCCATCAGTGAGGCAACGGGTTCGAACACCGGGGAGCTGTTTTTT
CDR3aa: CAISEATGSNTGELFF